This T cell receptor beta chain derives from a study of T cell changes during pregnancy in multiple sclerosis. Here immunoSEQ multiplex PCR was the method, and the copy in TCRdb shows in-frame clones only, minus some. The data contain 30,000 to 45,000 clones, roughly 90% of them singletons. The CDR3 sequence is 15 residues long. Unmatched junction bases numbered 15, after V lost 7 bases and J lost 9 bases. Germline assignment: CDR1 SGHRS and CDR2 YFSETQ. The V gene is TRBV5-1, the J gene TRBJ2-1; 8 bases map to TRBD2. The sequenced sample was CD4+ T cells from peripheral blood mononuclear cells, obtained in the third trimester of pregnancy. The clonotype originates from a female donor with multiple sclerosis, enrolled in a pregnancy study. The CDR3 DNA follows: TGCGCCAGCGGCCCGATGGCGGGAGGCGAGGGTGAGCAGTTCTTC. Residues: CASGPMAGGEGEQFF.